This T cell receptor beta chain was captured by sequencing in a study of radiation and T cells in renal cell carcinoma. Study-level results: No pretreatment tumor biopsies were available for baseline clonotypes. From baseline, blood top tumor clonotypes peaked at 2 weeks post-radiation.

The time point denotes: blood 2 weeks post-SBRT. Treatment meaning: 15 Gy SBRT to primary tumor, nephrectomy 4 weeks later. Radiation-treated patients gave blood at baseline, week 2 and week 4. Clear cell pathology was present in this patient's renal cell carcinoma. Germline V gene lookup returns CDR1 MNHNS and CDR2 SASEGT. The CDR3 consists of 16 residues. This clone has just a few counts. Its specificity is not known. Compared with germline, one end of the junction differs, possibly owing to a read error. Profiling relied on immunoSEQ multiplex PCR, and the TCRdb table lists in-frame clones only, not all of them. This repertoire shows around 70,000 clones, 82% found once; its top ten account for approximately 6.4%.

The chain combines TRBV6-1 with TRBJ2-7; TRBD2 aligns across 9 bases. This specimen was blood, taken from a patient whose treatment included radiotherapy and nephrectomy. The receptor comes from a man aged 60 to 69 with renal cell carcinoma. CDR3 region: CASSAGTSGLSYEQYF. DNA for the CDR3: TGCGCCAGCAGTGCCGGTACTAGCGGGCTCTCCTACGAGCAGTACTTC.